This TCR beta chain derives from a study of blood T cell repertoires in COVID-19. In the source study's methods: By means of reference gene primer amplification, nucleated cell counts were estimated. TCRdb's copy holds only in-frame clones and misses some; the assay was immunoSEQ multiplex PCR. V and J calls and clone size are those listed in that table; D and trimming were worked out from the DNA. Of hundreds of thousands of clones listed, 70% to 90% are singletons. Germline CDR1 reads KGHDR; CDR2 reads SFDVKD. CDR3 length: 15 residues. The V gene lost 1 base and the J gene lost 7 bases, with 12 bases spanning the gap.

This clonotype was obtained from a man younger than 35 with active or convalescent COVID-19. The material sequenced was peripheral blood. The gene calls are TRBV24-1 and TRBJ2-2; perhaps TRBD1 as D (5 bases). This CDR3 is CATSDLGRDSGELFF. Here the CDR3 DNA reads TGTGCCACCAGTGATTTAGGACGCGACAGCGGGGAGCTGTTTTTT.